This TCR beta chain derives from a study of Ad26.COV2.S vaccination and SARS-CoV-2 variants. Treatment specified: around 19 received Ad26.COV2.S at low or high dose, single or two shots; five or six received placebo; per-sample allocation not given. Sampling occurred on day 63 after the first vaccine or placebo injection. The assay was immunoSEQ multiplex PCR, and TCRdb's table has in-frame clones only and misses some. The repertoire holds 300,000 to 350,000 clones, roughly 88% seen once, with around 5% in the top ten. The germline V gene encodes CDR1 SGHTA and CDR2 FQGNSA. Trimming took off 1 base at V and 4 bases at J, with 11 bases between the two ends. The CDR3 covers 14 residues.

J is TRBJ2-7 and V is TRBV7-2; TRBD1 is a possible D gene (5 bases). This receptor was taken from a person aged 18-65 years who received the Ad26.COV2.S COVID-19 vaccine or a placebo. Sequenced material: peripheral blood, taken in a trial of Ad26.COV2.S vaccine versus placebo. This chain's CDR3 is CASSLGGDGYEQYF. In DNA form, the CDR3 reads TGTGCCAGCAGCTTAGGGGGCGACGGTTACGAGCAGTACTTC.